These 14 T cell receptor beta chains came from one sample sequenced in a study of blood T cell repertoires in COVID-19. Only in-frame clones appear in the TCRdb table, and some are missing; sequencing was by immunoSEQ multiplex PCR. The sample includes a few hundred thousand clones, roughly 85% of them seen just once. The sequencing sample was made of peripheral blood. Receptors were obtained from an older woman with COVID-19, enrolled during active disease.

The chain employs TRBV6-5 and TRBJ1-2, with no clear D. V was shortened by 5 bases and J by 1 base, with 14 bases between the two germline ends. This CDR3 has 15 amino acids. The germline gives CDR1 MNHEY, CDR2 SVGAGI. As DNA, the CDR3 is TGTGCCAGCAGTCCTCGCCCGAGAGTTAACTATGGCTACACCTTC. Its translation is CASSPRPRVNYGYTF.

This clone was counted only a few times. CDR3 amino acids: CSVGQGNKNYGYTF. CDR3 coding DNA: TGCAGCGTAGGACAGGGGAACAAAAACTATGGCTACACCTTC. V gene TRBV29-1 combines with J gene TRBJ1-2; 9 bases map to TRBD1. This CDR3 region has 14 residues. Germline-derived CDR1 and CDR2 are SQVTM and ANQGSEA. V lost 6 bases, J lost 2 bases, and 7 bases stayed unmatched.

J is TRBJ2-7 and V is TRBV2; D is unclear. Trimming shortened V by 8 bases and J by 0 bases, and 11 bases separated the two germline ends. The germline V gene encodes CDR1 SNHLY and CDR2 FYNNEI. The CDR3 is made up of 13 amino acids. The CDR3 bases are TGTGCCAGCCGTTCCATGAGCTCCTACGAGCAGTACTTC. Protein sequence: CASRSMSSYEQYF.

V gene TRBV7-2 combines with J gene TRBJ2-1; 8 bases map to TRBD2. Trimming took 5 bases from V and 10 from J; bases not matched to a gene: 10. The CDR3 totals 14 residues. Germline CDR1 is SGHTA and CDR2 is FQGNSA. The CDR3 spells CASSPRGGLGEQFF. CDR3 DNA sequence: TGTGCCAGCAGCCCCCGGGGGGGGCTAGGGGAGCAGTTCTTC.

V is TRBV19 and J is TRBJ1-1; a possible D gene is TRBD1 (5 bases). The CDR3 totals 17 residues. V lost 0 bases, J lost 1 base, and 15 bases lay in between. CDR1 LNHDA and CDR2 SQIVND come from the germline V gene (reference sequence). CDR3 sequence reads: CASSIDVQGLPNTEAFF. DNA for the CDR3: TGTGCCAGTAGTATAGACGTCCAGGGCTTACCGAACACTGAAGCTTTCTTT.

This clone has more than one count but fewer than ten. The V call is TRBV9, the J call TRBJ2-7, with a tentative D call TRBD2 (5 bases). Trimming stripped 4 bases from V and 0 bases from J, with 11 bases between. This CDR3 comprises 14 residues. Looked up from germline, CDR1 is SGDLS and CDR2 is YYNGEE. CDR3 bases: TGTGCCAGCAGCAACGGGGAGAGCTCCTACGAGCAGTACTTC. Amino acids: CASSNGESSYEQYF.

This clone was seen a handful of times. The gene calls are TRBV5-4 and TRBJ1-1; 7 bases align to TRBD1. V lost 1 base to trimming and J lost 5 bases; unmatched junction nucleotides: 5. The germline V gene encodes CDR1 SGHNT and CDR2 YYREEE (reference sequence). This CDR3 is built from 14 residues. The CDR3 region is CASSLQTGRTEAFF. The CDR3 DNA is TGTGCCAGCAGCTTGCAGACAGGGCGGACTGAAGCTTTCTTT. Filled out from reference TRBV5-4 and TRBJ1-1, the complete variable domain reads ETGVTQSPTHLIKTRGQQVTLRCSSQSGHNTVSWYQQALGQGPQFIFQYYREEENGRGNFPPRFSGLQFPNYSSELNVNALELDDSALYLCASSLQTGRTEAFFGQGTRLTVV.

This clone has a single count. The rearrangement uses TRBV19 and TRBJ1-2; 10 bases are a match to TRBD1. This CDR3 contains 13 residues. Germline-derived CDR1 and CDR2 are LNHDA and SQIVND (reference sequence). Unmatched junction bases numbered 9, after V lost 4 bases and J lost 13 bases. CDR3 coding DNA: TGTGCCAGTAGTACCGGGACAGGGGTCGGTCGCACCTTC. Translating it yields CASSTGTGVGRTF.

The V call is TRBV9, the J call TRBJ2-3; 9 bases are shared with TRBD1. Trimming cost V 4 bases and J 7 bases; bases outside gene matches: 7. Germline CDR1 SGDLS, CDR2 YYNGEE. This CDR3 comprises 14 residues. This CDR3 reads CASSTPQGANTQYF. The DNA for the CDR3 is TGTGCCAGCAGCACTCCACAGGGGGCGAATACGCAGTATTTT.

The V and J genes are TRBV2 and TRBJ2-6; TRBD1 is a possible D gene (6 bases). Germline CDR1 SNHLY, CDR2 FYNNEI. The CDR3 runs 19 residues. The V gene lost 6 bases and the J gene lost 0 bases, with 21 bases spanning the gap. CDR3 nucleotide sequence: TGTGCCAGCAGCCGTACGGCTTCAGGACAGAGCTCTGGGGCCAACGTCCTGACTTTC. Its translation: CASSRTASGQSSGANVLTF.

The chain carries TRBV10-3 and TRBJ1-5; no definite D call. V shed 3 bases and J shed 0 bases, with 3 bases lying between them. Germline values: CDR1 ENHRY, CDR2 SYGVKD. CDR3 size: 13 residues. The CDR3 is CAISDNSNQPQHF. The CDR3 DNA reads as TGTGCCATCAGTGATAATAGCAATCAGCCCCAGCATTTT.

The chain employs TRBV7-3 and TRBJ2-3, with 7 bases aligning to TRBD2. This CDR3 comprises 14 residues. Germline V gene sequence: CDR1 SGHTA, CDR2 FQGTGA. V dropped 5 bases and J dropped 4; count of bases not matched to a gene: 6. Here the CDR3 reads CASSPGLVPDTQYF. For the CDR3, the DNA is TGTGCCAGCAGCCCCGGACTAGTTCCAGATACGCAGTATTTT.

The chain joins TRBV5-4 to TRBJ1-1; TRBD1 matches 8 bases. J gave up 1 base and V 4 bases, and 3 bases lay outside the gene matches. Germline V gives CDR1 SGHNT, CDR2 YYREEE (reference sequence). The CDR3 totals 14 residues. This CDR3 is CASSKTGANTEAFF. Written as DNA, the CDR3 is TGTGCCAGCAGCAAGACAGGGGCGAACACTGAAGCTTTCTTT. The variable domain in full, with the rest retrieved from reference TRBV5-4 and TRBJ1-1, is ETGVTQSPTHLIKTRGQQVTLRCSSQSGHNTVSWYQQALGQGPQFIFQYYREEENGRGNFPPRFSGLQFPNYSSELNVNALELDDSALYLCASSKTGANTEAFFGQGTRLTVV.

The count of this clone is one. V is TRBV19 and J is TRBJ1-5; D is ambiguous. Germline V gene data show CDR1 as LNHDA and CDR2 as SQIVND (reference sequence). The CDR3 sequence is 14 residues long. Trimming took 5 bases from V and 0 from J, leaving 8 bases between them. CDR3 coding DNA: TGTGCCAGTAGTGGGCAGAGTAGCAATCAGCCCCAGCATTTT. Translating it yields CASSGQSSNQPQHF.